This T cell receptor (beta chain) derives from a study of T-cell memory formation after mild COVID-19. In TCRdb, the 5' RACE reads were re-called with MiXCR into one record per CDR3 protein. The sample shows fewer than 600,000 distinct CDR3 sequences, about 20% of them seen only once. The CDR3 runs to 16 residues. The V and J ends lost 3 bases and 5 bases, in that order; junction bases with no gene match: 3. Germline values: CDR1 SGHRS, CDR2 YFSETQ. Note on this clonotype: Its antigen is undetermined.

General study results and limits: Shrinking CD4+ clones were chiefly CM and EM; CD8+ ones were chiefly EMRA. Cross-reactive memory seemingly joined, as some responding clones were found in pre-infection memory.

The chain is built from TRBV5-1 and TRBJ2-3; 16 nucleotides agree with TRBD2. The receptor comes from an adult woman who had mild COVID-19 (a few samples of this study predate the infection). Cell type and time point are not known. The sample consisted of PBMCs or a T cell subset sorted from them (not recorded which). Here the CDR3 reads CASSSGTSGRGDTQYF. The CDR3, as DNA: TGCGCCAGCAGCTCCGGGACTAGCGGGAGGGGAGATACGCAGTATTTT.